The 26 T cell receptor beta chains below were found in one sample sequenced in a study of somatic mutations in cytotoxic T cells in rheumatoid arthritis. Sequenced by immunoSEQ multiplex PCR; TCRdb stores in-frame clones only, minus some. The sample has about 25,000 clones, roughly four fifths seen once. Material for sequencing was CD8+ T cells sorted from blood. These TCRs come from a woman younger than 30 in good health.

The chain recombines TRBV7-8 with TRBJ1-4; 7 positions match TRBD1. The CDR3 is 14 residues long. The ends lost 5 bases at V and 0 bases at J; junction bases unmatched: 0. Germline assignment: CDR1 SGHVS and CDR2 FQNEAQ. The CDR3 DNA follows: TGTGCCAGCAGCACAGGGGCAACTAATGAAAAACTGTTTTTT. Translation gives CASSTGATNEKLFF.

This clone was observed a few times. The CDR3 is CSVRGEIEAFF. Here the CDR3 DNA reads TGCAGCGTACGGGGAGAGATTGAAGCTTTCTTT. The chain links TRBV29-1 to TRBJ1-1; D not certain. The ends were cut back, 6 bases at V and 7 bases at J, with 12 bases in the middle. This CDR3 region has 11 residues. The germline CDR1 and CDR2 sequences are SQVTM and ANQGSEA.

The V gene is TRBV5-4, the J gene TRBJ2-7; the D gene is possibly TRBD1 (6 bases). From germline, CDR1 is SGHNT and CDR2 YYREEE (reference sequence). V was cut by 4 bases and J by 0 bases, with 14 bases left in between. The CDR3 spans 15 residues. This chain's CDR3 is CASSLRGQSSYEQYF. The CDR3, as DNA: TGTGCCAGCAGCCTCAGGGGCCAAAGCTCCTACGAGCAGTACTTC.

The chain couples TRBV10-2 to TRBJ2-1; tentative D call: TRBD2 (5 bases). There are 13 residues in the CDR3. V dropped 6 bases and J dropped 8 bases, with 14 bases sitting between them. Germline CDR1 is WSHSY and CDR2 is SAAADI. In nucleotides, the CDR3 is TGCGCCAGCAGAGCGGACTGGTCGGATGAGCAGTTCTTC. The encoded protein is CASRADWSDEQFF.

This clone was picked up a small number of times. The chain recombines TRBV30 with TRBJ2-3; possible D gene TRBD2, 5 bases. The germline V gene encodes CDR1 GTSNPN and CDR2 SVGIG (reference sequence). Between the trimmed V and J ends, which lost 0 bases and 1 base, there was a span of 14 bases. The CDR3 has 16 amino acids. The CDR3 DNA reads as TGTGCCTGGAGTGTACTGGTGCCGAGGGGCACAGATACGCAGTATTTT. Encoded protein: CAWSVLVPRGTDTQYF.

V gene TRBV27 combines with J gene TRBJ2-2, with D maybe TRBD1 (5 bases). V lost 4 bases and J lost 5, with 14 bases in between. The length of the CDR3 is 15 residues. In germline, CDR1 is MNHEY, CDR2 SMNVEV (reference sequence). This CDR3 is CASSSTTVPTGELFF. CDR3 bases: TGTGCCAGCAGTTCAACGACAGTTCCAACCGGGGAGCTGTTTTTT.

The V call is TRBV9, the J call TRBJ2-1; 8 bases align to TRBD2. CDR3 size: 15 residues. V lost 4 bases to trimming and J lost 8 bases; unmatched junction nucleotides: 11. Germline CDR1 reads SGDLS; CDR2 reads YYNGEE. CDR3 nucleotide sequence: TGTGCCAGCAGCTTCTCCGGGACTAGTGAGGATGAGCAGTTCTTC. Residues: CASSFSGTSEDEQFF.

CDR3 sequence: CASSLVGGAMEEKLFF. Here the CDR3 DNA reads TGTGCCAGCAGCTTAGTTGGTGGAGCGATGGAGGAAAAACTGTTTTTT. The chain uses TRBV7-9 and TRBJ1-4; no firm D call. Trimming removed 1 base at V and 8 bases at J, with 17 bases between. This CDR3 contains 16 residues. Per the germline V gene, CDR1 is SEHNR and CDR2 is FQNEAQ (reference sequence).

The chain uses TRBV27 and TRBJ2-7, with TRBD2 as a possible D gene (6 bases). The CDR3 covers 16 residues. Germline V CDR1 and CDR2: MNHEY, SMNVEV (reference sequence). Trimming cost V 5 bases and J 3 bases, with 20 bases left between them. DNA of the CDR3: TGTGCCAGCAGTAACTCCTTATCGGGGGAAGGCTACGAGCAGTACTTC. It specifies CASSNSLSGEGYEQYF.

The chain is built from TRBV6-1 and TRBJ1-4, with D possibly matching TRBD1 (5 bases). Germline V lookup: CDR1 MNHNS, CDR2 SASEGT. V lost 2 bases and J 8 bases, leaving 18 bases between the germline ends. The CDR3 extends over 16 amino acids. CDR3 sequence reads: CASSETWGAAREKLFF. The CDR3 DNA reads TGTGCCAGCAGTGAAACTTGGGGCGCCGCCAGGGAAAAACTGTTTTTT.

The chain combines TRBV4-1 with TRBJ2-5; D may be TRBD1 or TRBD2 (5 bases each). The J call may be incorrect, as the DNA end agrees better with TRBJ2-7. Germline V gene data show CDR1 as MGHRA and CDR2 as YSYEKL. This CDR3 is 14 amino acids long. CDR3 sequence (DNA): TGCGCCAGCAGCCAAGAGAGGGGTTTCTACGAGCAGTACTTC. This codes for CASSQERGFYEQYF.

The genes are TRBV29-1 and TRBJ2-4; 7 bases agree with TRBD2. With 8 bases clipped from V and 8 bases from J, the junction kept 9 bases outside the gene matches. Per the germline V gene, CDR1 is SQVTM and CDR2 is ANQGSEA. The CDR3 has 12 amino acids. The CDR3 is CSIGGMGDIQYF. The CDR3, as DNA: TGCAGCATCGGGGGGATGGGGGACATTCAGTACTTC.

This chain connects TRBV5-5 to TRBJ2-2; TRBD2 agrees at 7 bases. V trimming: 2 bases; J trimming: 8 bases; junction bases outside the gene matches: 12. CDR1 and CDR2 (germline): SGHKS, YYEKEE (reference sequence). The CDR3 totals 16 residues. In DNA form, the CDR3 reads TGTGCCAGCAGCTTCAGCGGCCGGGGGGTACCAGGGGAGCTGTTTTTT. Protein product: CASSFSGRGVPGELFF.

The V gene is TRBV27, the J gene TRBJ1-5; D is unresolved. Per germline, CDR1 MNHEY and CDR2 SMNVEV (reference sequence). This CDR3 is 16 amino acids long. V lost 3 bases to trimming and J lost 1 base, with 13 bases between them. CDR3 in DNA: TGTGCCAGCAGTTTGCGGGCGTCCCTCAGCAATCAGCCCCAGCATTTT. Its protein product is CASSLRASLSNQPQHF.

This chain links TRBV6-5 with TRBJ1-6; D gene ambiguous. V lost 4 bases, J lost 10 bases, and 14 bases lay in between. CDR3 size: 14 residues. Germline loops: CDR1 MNHEY, CDR2 SVGAGI. The CDR3 region has the DNA TGTGCCAGCAGTTTCGGGGTAGGGTTCTCACCCCTCCACTTT. Protein product: CASSFGVGFSPLHF.

The J gene is TRBJ1-2, the V gene TRBV6-6; 10 bases match TRBD1. This CDR3 region has 16 residues. After removal of 2 bases from V and 6 bases from J, the junction contained 9 bases not matched to a gene. Looked up from germline, CDR1 is MNHNY and CDR2 is SVGAGI (reference sequence). The CDR3 DNA reads as TGTGCCAGCAGTTACGCACCGGGACAGGGGTGGGATGGCTACACCTTC. It encodes CASSYAPGQGWDGYTF.

The genes are TRBV4-1 and TRBJ2-3; D ambiguous. V was pared by 6 bases and J by 2 bases, with 18 bases between. This CDR3 has 16 amino acids. Germline V gene data show CDR1 as MGHRA and CDR2 as YSYEKL. The chain's CDR3 is CASSAIVHFDTDTQYF. DNA of the CDR3: TGCGCCAGCAGTGCAATAGTTCACTTTGACACAGATACGCAGTATTTT.

The rearrangement joins TRBV6-1 to TRBJ1-5, with D maybe TRBD1 (6 bases). The CDR3 contains 15 residues. The ends were cut back, 2 bases at V and 6 bases at J, with 14 bases in the middle. CDR1 is MNHNS, CDR2 SASEGT, per germline. DNA of the CDR3: TGTGCCAGCAGTGAAAGAGGGGGGTCAAGTCAGCCCCAGCATTTT. Translation: CASSERGGSSQPQHF.

J is TRBJ2-7 and V is TRBV28, with a possible D match to TRBD2 (6 bases). The CDR3 covers 13 residues. The V gene lost 5 bases and the J gene lost 2 bases, with 10 bases spanning the gap. Germline V gene sequence: CDR1 MDHEN, CDR2 SYDVKM. CDR3 nucleotide sequence: TGTGCCAGCAGTATGGGACTGACCTACGAGCAGTACGTC. This encodes CASSMGLTYEQYV.

This chain connects TRBV7-9 to TRBJ2-7, with D possibly TRBD2 on 6 matching bases. This CDR3 is 19 amino acids long. The ends were cut back, 0 bases at V and 6 bases at J, with 27 bases in the middle. Germline CDR1 SEHNR, CDR2 FQNEAQ (reference sequence). The CDR3 region has the DNA TGTGCCAGCAGCTTAGCGTCGGTCCCCAGAGCGGGCGGGTCCCTCGAGCAGTACTTC. Its protein is CASSLASVPRAGGSLEQYF.

The V gene is TRBV29-1, the J gene TRBJ1-1, with D uncertain. The V and J ends lost 6 bases and 0 bases respectively, with 5 bases between them. In germline, CDR1 is SQVTM, CDR2 ANQGSEA. The CDR3 totals 11 residues. The CDR3 sequence is CSVSMNTEAFF. CDR3 bases: TGCAGCGTCTCCATGAACACTGAAGCTTTCTTT.

This clone ranks as medium-sized. V gene TRBV6-6 combines with J gene TRBJ1-5; D unresolved. Deletions cut 6 bases from V and 0 bases from J, with 9 bases between. Germline V CDR1 and CDR2: MNHNY, SVGAGI (reference sequence). This CDR3 is 14 amino acids long. The DNA of the CDR3 is TGTGCCAGCAGAGAGACGGGTAGCAATCAGCCCCAGCATTTT. Protein: CASRETGSNQPQHF.

The genes are TRBV5-4 and TRBJ1-1, with D perhaps matching TRBD1 (6 bases). Germline assignment: CDR1 SGHNT and CDR2 YYREEE (reference sequence). CDR3 size: 15 residues. V lost 1 base to trimming and J lost 4 bases, with 14 bases between them. As DNA, the CDR3 is TGTGCCAGCAGCTTGTACAGGGAATGGGGCACTGAAGCTTTCTTT. Translated, it gives CASSLYREWGTEAFF.

The gene calls are TRBV7-9 and TRBJ1-5, with TRBD1 identical over 7 bases. V shed 5 bases and J 1 base; nucleotides not matched to a gene: 8. Germline CDR1 is SEHNR and CDR2 is FQNEAQ (reference sequence). This CDR3 contains 16 residues. The CDR3 region is CASSDITGASNQPQHF. The CDR3 nucleotides are TGTGCCAGCAGCGATATAACAGGGGCGAGCAATCAGCCCCAGCATTTT.

The CDR3 region has the DNA TGTGCCAGCAGCTTGGGACAGGGGTTCGATGAGCAGTTCTTC. Translated, it gives CASSLGQGFDEQFF. The chain couples TRBV5-4 to TRBJ2-1, with 8 bases identical to TRBD1. Per the germline V gene, CDR1 is SGHNT and CDR2 is YYREEE (reference sequence). The CDR3 is 14 residues long. Trimming took 0 bases from V and 8 from J; bases not matched to a gene: 4.

The rearrangement links TRBV2 to TRBJ2-1; D gene uncertain. Germline lookup yields CDR1 SNHLY and CDR2 FYNNEI. Trimming cost V 3 bases and J 5 bases, with 14 bases left between them. The CDR3 sequence is 15 residues long. The CDR3 spells CASSDLGSMDNEQFF. The DNA for the CDR3 is TGTGCCAGCAGTGATTTGGGTAGTATGGACAATGAGCAGTTCTTC.